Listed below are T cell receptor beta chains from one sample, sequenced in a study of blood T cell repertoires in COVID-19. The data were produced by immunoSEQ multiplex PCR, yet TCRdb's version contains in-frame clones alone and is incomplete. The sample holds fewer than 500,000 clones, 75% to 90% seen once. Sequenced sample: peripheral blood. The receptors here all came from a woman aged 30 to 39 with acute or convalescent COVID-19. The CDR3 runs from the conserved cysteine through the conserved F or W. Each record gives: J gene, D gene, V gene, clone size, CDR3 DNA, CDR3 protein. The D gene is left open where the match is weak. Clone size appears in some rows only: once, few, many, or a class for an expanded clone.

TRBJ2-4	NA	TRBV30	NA	TGTGCCCACAACGGGGGGACCCGGCGGGGGCAAAACATTCAGTACTTC	CAHNGGTRRGQNIQYF
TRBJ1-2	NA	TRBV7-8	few	TGTGCCAGCAGCTGGAGGACAGCCGGCTATGGCTACACCTTC	CASSWRTAGYGYTF
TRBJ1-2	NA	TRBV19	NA	TGTGCCAGTAGTATCTCCCGCCTAGGGGACTATGGCTACACCTTC	CASSISRLGDYGYTF
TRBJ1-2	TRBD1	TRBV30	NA	TGTGCCTGGAAGCTTAGACAGGGCTCTGGCTACACCTTC	CAWKLRQGSGYTF
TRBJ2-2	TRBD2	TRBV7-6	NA	TGTGCCAGCAGCTTAAAGGCTAGCGGGGGGGTCCTTGACACCGGGGAGCTGTTTTTT	CASSLKASGGVLDTGELFF
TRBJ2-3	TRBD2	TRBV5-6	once	TGTGCCAGCAGCTTGGCTGCTAGCGGGACAGATACGCAGTATTTT	CASSLAASGTDTQYF
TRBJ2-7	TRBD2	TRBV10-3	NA	TGTGCCATCCTTGGGACTAGCCCGACCGAGCAGTACTTC	CAILGTSPTEQYF
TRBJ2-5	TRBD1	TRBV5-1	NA	TGCGCCAGCAGCTTGATGACAGGGGTTGTGGAGACCCAGTACTTC	CASSLMTGVVETQYF
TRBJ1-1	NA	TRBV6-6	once	TGTGCCAGCAGTTACTCCAGGATCAACACTGAAGCTTTCTTT	CASSYSRINTEAFF
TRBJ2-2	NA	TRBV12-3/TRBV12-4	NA	TGTGCCAGCAGTTTAAGGAGGGCCGGGGAGCTGTTTTTT	CASSLRRAGELFF
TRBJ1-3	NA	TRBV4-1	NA	TGCGCCAGCAGCCAAGATGGCTGGAGCTCTGGAAACACCATATATTTT	CASSQDGWSSGNTIYF
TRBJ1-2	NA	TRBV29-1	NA	TGCAGCGTTGGAAAGACCGAACCCACGGGGAACTATGGCTACACCTTC	CSVGKTEPTGNYGYTF
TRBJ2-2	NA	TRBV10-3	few	TGTGCCATCAGCGAGCTAGGTAGTAGCGGGGAGCTGTTTTTT	CAISELGSSGELFF
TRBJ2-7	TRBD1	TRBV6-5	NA	TGTGCCGGCTCCCCGGGACAGGGAGCCTACGAGCAGTACTTC	CAGSPGQGAYEQYF
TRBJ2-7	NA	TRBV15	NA	TGTGCCACCAGCAGAGGTATAGAGAGTCTTGTGTACGAGCAGTACTTC	CATSRGIESLVYEQYF
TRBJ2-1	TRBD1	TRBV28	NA	TGTGCCAGCAGTTCACGACAGGGTGAATACAATGAGCAGTTCTTC	CASSSRQGEYNEQFF
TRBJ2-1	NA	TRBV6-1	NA	TGTGCCAGCAGTGAAGCGATTGGCCTCCCCCCCAATGAGCAGTTCTTC	CASSEAIGLPPNEQFF
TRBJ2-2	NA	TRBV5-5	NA	TGTGCCAGCAGCCCGGCCGGGAGCAGGCGGAACACCGGGGAGCTGTTTTTT	CASSPAGSRRNTGELFF
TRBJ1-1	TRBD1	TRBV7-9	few	TGTGCCAGCAGCCAGGACAGGTCTGAAGCTTTCTTT	CASSQDRSEAFF
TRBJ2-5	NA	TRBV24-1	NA	TGTGCCACCAGTGAAGGGGCTCAGTACCAAGAGACCCAGTACTTC	CATSEGAQYQETQYF
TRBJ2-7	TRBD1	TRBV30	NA	TGTGCCTGGAGTGTTGGGACAGGGGGCAGGTACGAGCAGTACTTC	CAWSVGTGGRYEQYF
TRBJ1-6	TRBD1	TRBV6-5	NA	TGTGCCACCAGACCGGGACAGATAAATTCACCCCTCCACTTT	CATRPGQINSPLHF
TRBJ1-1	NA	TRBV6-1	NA	TGTGCCAGCAGTGAAACAAGGGGCCTGGCTGAAGCTTTCTTT	CASSETRGLAEAFF
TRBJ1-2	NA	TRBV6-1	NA	TGTGCCAGCAGTGAAGCGGGGGGGTATGGCTACACCTTC	CASSEAGGYGYTF
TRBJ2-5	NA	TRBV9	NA	TGTGCCAGCAGCGTAGTGGGGGCAGCACCTCAAGAGACCCAGTACTTC	CASSVVGAAPQETQYF
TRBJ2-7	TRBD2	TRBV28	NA	TGTGCCAGCAGTTTACGAGGAGCGGGGGTAACCTACGAGCAGTACTTC	CASSLRGAGVTYEQYF
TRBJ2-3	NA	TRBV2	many	TGTGCCACCAGCAGTGAAGGGGCGGTCAATACGCAGTATTTT	CATSSEGAVNTQYF
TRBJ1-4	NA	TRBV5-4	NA	TGTGCCAGCAGCTTGGGGACAAGGGATGAAAAACTGTTTTTT	CASSLGTRDEKLFF
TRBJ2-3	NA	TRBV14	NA	TGTGCCAGCAGCCAAGACCCTCCTCACAGGGATTATACGCAGTATTTT	CASSQDPPHRDYTQYF